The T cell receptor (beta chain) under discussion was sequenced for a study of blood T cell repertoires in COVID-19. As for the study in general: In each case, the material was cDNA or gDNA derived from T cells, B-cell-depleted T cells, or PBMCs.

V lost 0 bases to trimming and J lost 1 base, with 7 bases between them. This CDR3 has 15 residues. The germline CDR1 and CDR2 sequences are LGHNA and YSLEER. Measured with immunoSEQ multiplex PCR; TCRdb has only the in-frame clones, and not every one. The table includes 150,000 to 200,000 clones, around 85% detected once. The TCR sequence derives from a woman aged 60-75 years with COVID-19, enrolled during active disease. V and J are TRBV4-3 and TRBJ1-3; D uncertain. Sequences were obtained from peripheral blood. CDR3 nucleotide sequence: TGCGCCAGCAGCCAAGAAATGGCTTCTGGAAACACCATATATTTT. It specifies CASSQEMASGNTIYF.